Here is one T cell receptor beta chain with its context. This entry belongs to a study of blood T cell repertoires in COVID-19. In the study overall: Sites in the United States, Italy and Spain provided acute and convalescent COVID-19 samples. The cDNA or gDNA used as material had been derived from T cells, B-cell-depleted T cells, or PBMCs.

TCRdb keeps only in-frame clones here, not all; method: immunoSEQ multiplex PCR. The sample carries 350,000 to 450,000 clones, about 88% recorded once. Germline CDR1 is MNHEY and CDR2 is SVGAGI. The CDR3 is 14 amino acids. V was shortened by 4 bases and J by 0 bases, with 10 bases between the two germline ends. Individuals aged roughly 18 to 95 years were recruited from around 22 US areas. Individuals in the exposed group had encountered a COVID-19 case within 2 weeks preceding study entry. This TCR was recovered from a young woman who had been exposed to COVID-19. The chain carries TRBV6-5 and TRBJ2-7; D is ambiguous. Sequencing was performed on PBMCs or T cells enriched from blood (not recorded which). As DNA, the CDR3 is TGTGCCAGCAGTTCGACAATTTCCTCCTACGAGCAGTACTTC. Translated, it gives CASSSTISSYEQYF.